This TCR beta chain was recovered during a study of T cell responses to AZD1222 COVID-19 vaccine. Regarding the study as a whole: Unmutated variant regions reportedly attract nearly half of all spike-specific TCRs.

To note about this clone: Its cognate antigen is unknown.

The repertoire was sequenced with immunoSEQ multiplex PCR; TCRdb's copy has only in-frame clones and lacks some. The sample carries around 110,000 clones, 90% to 95% recorded once. V trimming: 8 bases; J trimming: 4 bases; junction bases outside the gene matches: 7. Per germline, CDR1 LNHDA and CDR2 SQIVND (reference sequence). This CDR3 has 14 residues. The source material was peripheral blood, sampled on day 0 of AZD1222 vaccination. The rearrangement uses TRBV19 and TRBJ2-5; 10 bases are shared with TRBD1. This clonotype was obtained from an adult in good health. CDR3: CASGRDRGGETQYF. The CDR3 DNA is TGTGCCAGTGGAAGGGACAGGGGTGGAGAGACCCAGTACTTC. Full variable domain (missing parts from reference TRBV19 and TRBJ2-5): DGGITQSPKYLFRKEGQNVTLSCEQNLNHDAMYWYRQDPGQGLRLIYYSQIVNDFQKGDIAEGYSVSREKKESFPLTVTSAQKNPTAFYLCASGRDRGGETQYFGPGTRLLVL.